The present T cell receptor beta chain was sequenced within a study of T cell changes during pregnancy in multiple sclerosis. Assay used: immunoSEQ multiplex PCR; TCRdb lists only in-frame clones, some missing. The sample contains 60,000 to 65,000 clones, roughly 91% of which appear only once. The sequence derives from a female donor in good health, enrolled as a control in a pregnancy study. The sample in question was peripheral blood, obtained in the second trimester of pregnancy.

CDR3 region: CAIMGGTGGNTGELFF. The CDR3, as DNA: TGTGCCATCATGGGGGGGACAGGGGGAAACACCGGGGAGCTGTTTTTT. This rearrangement joins TRBV10-3 to TRBJ2-2, with 11 positions matching TRBD1. This CDR3 is 16 amino acids long. The V and J ends lost 7 bases and 2 bases, in that order; junction bases with no gene match: 6. Germline lookup yields CDR1 ENHRY and CDR2 SYGVKD.